The 30 T cell receptor beta chains below were found in one sample sequenced in a study of cytomegalovirus exposure and HLA in healthy donors. It was with 60 Vbeta and 13 Jbeta primers that the PCR ran. Some clones are missing from TCRdb's copy, which holds only in-frame ones; the method was immunoSEQ multiplex PCR. The table has roughly 170,000 clones, around 80% seen once; the top ten hold around 4.3%. The specimen sequenced was PBMCs. These receptors came from a woman aged 45-65 years in good health and CMV-seropositive.

This chain connects TRBV9 to TRBJ2-1; no clear D. Germline V gene sequence: CDR1 SGDLS, CDR2 YYNGEE. This CDR3 spans 14 amino acids. V was pared by 3 bases and J by 1 base, with 8 bases between. CDR3 DNA: TGTGCCAGCAGCGCTCGACATTCCTACAATGAGCAGTTCTTC. It specifies CASSARHSYNEQFF.

This chain connects TRBV18 to TRBJ1-5, with D tentatively TRBD1 (5 bases). Germline values: CDR1 KGHSH, CDR2 LQKENI. The CDR3 extends over 13 amino acids. Trimming removed 2 bases from V and 9 bases from J, with 11 bases in between. This chain's CDR3 is CASSPGGGVPQHF. In nucleotides, the CDR3 is TGTGCCAGCTCACCAGGGGGAGGGGTGCCCCAGCATTTT.

This chain uses TRBV6-6 with TRBJ2-7; 9 bases fit TRBD2. The CDR3 is 14 residues long. V lost 5 bases and J lost 6; bases outside the gene matches: 8. Germline V gives CDR1 MNHNY, CDR2 SVGAGI (reference sequence). The CDR3 loop reads CASSLIAGVFEQYF. The CDR3 nucleotides read TGTGCCAGCAGTCTGATAGCGGGAGTGTTCGAGCAGTACTTC.

The chain employs TRBV11-3 and TRBJ2-3; 12 bases are a match to TRBD2. The CDR3 spans 15 residues. From germline, CDR1 is SGHNT and CDR2 YENEEA. J gave up 4 bases and V 4 bases, and 3 bases lay outside the gene matches. The CDR3 sequence: CASSSSGGAADTQYF. The CDR3 DNA is TGTGCCAGCAGCTCTAGCGGGGGGGCCGCAGATACGCAGTATTTT.

The chain joins TRBV13 to TRBJ2-5, with a weak D call TRBD2 (5 bases). The ends were cut back, 10 bases at V and 5 bases at J, with 17 bases in the middle. The CDR3 consists of 13 residues. The germline V gene encodes CDR1 PRHDT and CDR2 FYEKMQ (reference sequence). The CDR3 reads CATSGRGRETQYF. DNA for the CDR3: TGTGCCACTTCCGGACGGGGTCGTGAGACCCAGTACTTC.

The chain joins TRBV29-1 to TRBJ2-7; 10 positions agree with TRBD2. The J segment lost 0 bases and the V segment lost 7 bases, leaving 3 bases of the junction unmatched. Germline lookup yields CDR1 SQVTM and CDR2 ANQGSEA. The CDR3 is 13 amino acids. CDR3 region: CSARTSGSYEQYF. The CDR3 nucleotides are TGCAGCGCTCGGACTAGCGGCTCCTACGAGCAGTACTTC.

This chain connects TRBV7-9 to TRBJ1-2; 7 nucleotides agree with TRBD1. This CDR3 has 14 residues. V trimming: 5 bases; J trimming: 4 bases; junction bases outside the gene matches: 7. Germline V gene lookup returns CDR1 SEHNR and CDR2 FQNEAQ (reference sequence). Here the CDR3 reads CASSPRDSFYGYTF. The CDR3, as DNA: TGTGCCAGCAGCCCAAGGGACAGCTTCTATGGCTACACCTTC.

V is TRBV30 and J is TRBJ2-5, with TRBD1 as a possible D gene (5 bases). Germline V gene data show CDR1 as GTSNPN and CDR2 as SVGIG (reference sequence). V lost 1 base, J lost 5 bases, and 11 bases lay in between. The CDR3 has 13 residues. For the CDR3, the DNA is TGTGCCTGGAGTGCCAGGGCCTGGGAGACCCAGTACTTC. It specifies CAWSARAWETQYF.

The V and J genes are TRBV14 and TRBJ1-2; D not certain. Trimming took off 1 base at V and 3 bases at J, with 9 bases between the two ends. Germline V lookup: CDR1 SGHDN, CDR2 FVKESK. The CDR3 spans 14 residues. CDR3 residues: CASSQAADYYGYTF. CDR3 DNA: TGTGCCAGCAGCCAAGCGGCGGACTACTATGGCTACACCTTC.

The chain employs TRBV30 and TRBJ1-5, with TRBD1 as a possible D gene (6 bases). Germline V gene sequence: CDR1 GTSNPN, CDR2 SVGIG (reference sequence). V lost 5 bases and J lost 4, with 24 bases in between. This CDR3 contains 17 residues. This CDR3 reads CAWQTSKGVPFNQPQHF. For the CDR3, the DNA is TGTGCCTGGCAAACGAGCAAGGGGGTACCTTTTAATCAGCCCCAGCATTTT.

Only a few counts were recorded for this clone. The chain carries TRBV18 and TRBJ2-3; D is unresolved. Between the trimmed V and J ends, which lost 4 bases and 0 bases, there was a span of 14 bases. CDR3 length: 16 residues. In germline, CDR1 is KGHSH, CDR2 LQKENI. The CDR3 sequence: CASSHSYTGSTDTQYF. CDR3 nucleotides: TGTGCCAGCTCACATTCCTACACGGGTAGCACAGATACGCAGTATTTT.

The table lists this clone with a count of one. This chain links TRBV18 with TRBJ1-5, with TRBD1 identical over 9 bases. Unmatched junction bases numbered 9, after V lost 4 bases and J lost 5 bases. This CDR3 region has 16 residues. Germline V gene lookup returns CDR1 KGHSH and CDR2 LQKENI. The CDR3 protein is CASSRDRDRVDQPQHF. DNA of the CDR3: TGTGCCAGCTCACGAGACCGGGACAGGGTGGATCAGCCCCAGCATTTT.

This clone was recorded once. CDR3: CASSLGLAGSSYEQYF. The CDR3 nucleotides read TGCGCCAGCAGCTTGGGTTTAGCGGGGAGCTCCTACGAGCAGTACTTC. V gene TRBV4-3 combines with J gene TRBJ2-7, with 8 positions matching TRBD2. Germline CDR1 is LGHNA and CDR2 is YSLEER. The CDR3 has 16 residues. V lost 5 bases to trimming and J lost 0 bases; unmatched junction nucleotides: 9.

This clone occurred a few times. The rearrangement joins TRBV7-9 to TRBJ1-1; D gene ambiguous. The CDR3 is made up of 14 amino acids. Germline V gene lookup returns CDR1 SEHNR and CDR2 FQNEAQ (reference sequence). Deletions cut 1 base from V and 5 bases from J, with 11 bases between. The CDR3 DNA reads as TGTGCCAGCAGCTTAGGAGGGAGAACAACTGAAGCTTTCTTT. This sequence encodes CASSLGGRTTEAFF.

In regard to this clone: An end of the junction does not agree with germline; a read error may underlie this. Other DNA variants within this sample encode the same CDR3. The chain recombines TRBV5-1 with TRBJ2-3, with TRBD2 matching 9 bases. Germline V gene data show CDR1 as SGHRS and CDR2 as YFSETQ. The CDR3 runs 14 residues. The CDR3 is CASSLASGADTQYF. CDR3 in DNA: TGCGCCAGCAGTTTGGCTAGCGGGGCAGATACGCAGTATTTT.

This chain joins TRBV10-3 and TRBJ1-1; the match to TRBD1 covers 9 bases. The CDR3 runs to 13 residues. Germline lookup yields CDR1 ENHRY and CDR2 SYGVKD. Germline trimming cut 9 bases from V and 0 bases from J; bases unmatched to any gene: 2. The DNA of the CDR3 is TGTGCCATACAGGGGGCCATGAACACTGAAGCTTTCTTT. Translation: CAIQGAMNTEAFF.

V and J are TRBV7-2 and TRBJ2-7; 7 positions agree with TRBD1. V shed 5 bases and J 0 bases; nucleotides not matched to a gene: 7. Per germline, CDR1 SGHTA and CDR2 FQGNSA. The CDR3 has 15 amino acids. This chain's CDR3 is CASSLDGTASYEQYF. The CDR3 DNA is TGTGCCAGCAGCCTCGATGGGACAGCCTCCTACGAGCAGTACTTC.

The chain couples TRBV28 to TRBJ2-7; the match to TRBD2 covers 7 bases. The CDR3 runs to 15 residues. The germline V gene encodes CDR1 MDHEN and CDR2 SYDVKM. The trim removed 8 bases at V and 3 bases at J, leaving 13 bases unmatched. The CDR3 DNA reads as TGTGCCAGCGGTTCCACTAGCGTAGGGATCTACGAGCAGTACTTC. Protein sequence: CASGSTSVGIYEQYF.

The chain combines TRBV6-1 with TRBJ1-6, with D uncertain. Looked up from germline, CDR1 is MNHNS and CDR2 is SASEGT. V lost 2 bases, J lost 11 bases, and 13 bases lay in between. CDR3 length: 14 amino acids. The CDR3 loop reads CASSERGSDPPLHF. CDR3 nucleotide sequence: TGTGCCAGCAGTGAAAGAGGGTCTGATCCACCCCTCCACTTT.

The chain links TRBV2 to TRBJ2-3, with 7 nucleotides matching TRBD2. J lost 4 bases, V lost 7 bases, and 8 bases had no gene match. CDR3 length equals 14 residues. Germline V CDR1 and CDR2: SNHLY, FYNNEI. CDR3 DNA: TGTGCCAGCATGGCTAGCGGTATAGCAGATACGCAGTATTTT. Translating gives CASMASGIADTQYF. Complete variable domain (other parts from reference TRBV2 and TRBJ2-3): EPEVTQTPSHQVTQMGQEVILRCVPISNHLYFYWYRQILGQKVEFLVSFYNNEISEKSEIFDDQFSVERPDGSNFTLKIRSTKLEDSAMYFCASMASGIADTQYFGPGTRLTVL.

The chain employs TRBV6-1 and TRBJ2-5, with D maybe TRBD2 (7 bases). V was pared by 8 bases and J by 7 bases, with 17 bases between. CDR3 length: 13 amino acids. The germline CDR1 and CDR2 sequences are MNHNS and SASEGT. For the CDR3, the DNA is TGTGCCAGCGGGTCGGGGGGCGGAACGACCCAGTACTTC. This translates into CASGSGGGTTQYF.

The CDR3 bases are TGCGCCAGCAGCTTGATGCCGCTAGCTCCTCTAAACACCGGGGAGCTGTTTTTT. It is translated as CASSLMPLAPLNTGELFF. The rearrangement uses TRBV5-1 and TRBJ2-2; TRBD2 is a possible D gene (5 bases). Trimming shortened V by 1 base and J by 2 bases, and 18 bases separated the two germline ends. Per the germline V gene, CDR1 is SGHRS and CDR2 is YFSETQ. This CDR3 has 18 residues.

The J gene is TRBJ2-7, the V gene TRBV5-1, with 9 bases that match TRBD1. The CDR3 is 15 amino acids. Trimming removed 2 bases from V and 7 bases from J; junction bases left unmatched: 10. Germline assignment: CDR1 SGHRS and CDR2 YFSETQ. For the CDR3, the DNA is TGCGCCAGCAGCTTAAGGACAGGGGCAAGTCTGGAGCAGTACTTC. It specifies CASSLRTGASLEQYF.

The CDR3 is CASSSGGRLGEQYF. CDR3 in DNA: TGCGCCAGCAGCTCGGGCGGGAGGTTGGGTGAGCAGTACTTC. V and J are TRBV5-1 and TRBJ2-7, with TRBD2 matching 8 bases. Germline V gives CDR1 SGHRS, CDR2 YFSETQ. There are 14 residues in the CDR3. J was trimmed by 7 bases and V by 3 bases; bases with no gene match: 9. Full variable domain (outside the CDR3, taken from reference TRBV5-1 and TRBJ2-7): KAGVTQTPRYLIKTRGQQVTLSCSPISGHRSVSWYQQTPGQGLQFLFEYFSETQRNKGNFPGRFSGRQFSNSRSEMNVSTLELGDSALYLCASSSGGRLGEQYFGPGTRLTVT.

This clone was observed once. The chain employs TRBV15 and TRBJ2-7; possible D gene TRBD2, 5 bases. CDR3 length: 11 amino acids. V shed 8 bases and J shed 5 bases, with 10 bases lying between them. Germline values: CDR1 LNHNV, CDR2 YYDKDF (reference sequence). CDR3 DNA: TGTGCCACCGGACTTTTGCACGAGCAGTACTTC. It yields the protein CATGLLHEQYF.

This clone was detected once. The chain uses TRBV5-1 and TRBJ2-2, with TRBD1 matching 8 bases. Per the germline V gene, CDR1 is SGHRS and CDR2 is YFSETQ. V gave up 4 bases and J gave up 1 base; unmatched junction bases: 3. This CDR3 is built from 15 residues. DNA for the CDR3: TGCGCCAGCAGCCAACAGGGGGGGAACACCGGGGAGCTGTTTTTT. Protein product: CASSQQGGNTGELFF.

This rearrangement joins TRBV10-3 to TRBJ1-1; D might be TRBD1 (5 bases). The CDR3 loop spans 15 amino acids. Trimming stripped 4 bases from V and 3 bases from J, with 15 bases between. CDR1 is ENHRY and CDR2 is SYGVKD in the germline V gene. This chain's CDR3 is CAISGKGVGDTEAFF. CDR3 DNA: TGTGCCATCAGTGGGAAAGGGGTTGGGGACACTGAAGCTTTCTTT.

V is TRBV4-1 and J is TRBJ1-5; TRBD1 is a possible D gene (6 bases). The CDR3 sequence is 17 residues long. V was trimmed by 1 base and J by 7 bases, leaving 20 bases between them. Germline V gene data show CDR1 as MGHRA and CDR2 as YSYEKL. The CDR3 sequence: CASSQGVTGFVGQPQHF. In DNA form, the CDR3 reads TGCGCCAGCAGCCAAGGGGTTACAGGGTTTGTTGGGCAGCCCCAGCATTTT.

The chain links TRBV5-1 to TRBJ1-6; TRBD1 matches 10 bases. With V trimmed by 4 bases and J by 9 bases, 7 bases remained unmatched. From germline, CDR1 is SGHRS and CDR2 YFSETQ. CDR3 length: 15 amino acids. Written as DNA, the CDR3 is TGCGCCAGCAGCAACGGACAGGGGGAAAGTTCACCCCTCCACTTT. It yields the protein CASSNGQGESSPLHF.

The rearrangement uses TRBV2 and TRBJ2-7; possibly TRBD2 for D (6 bases). V was clipped by 6 bases and J by 3 bases, with 12 bases between them. Germline V gene sequence: CDR1 SNHLY, CDR2 FYNNEI. The length of the CDR3 is 13 residues. Here the CDR3 DNA reads TGTGCCAGCAGGGGGGGTGTATTCTACGAGCAGTACTTC. Its protein is CASRGGVFYEQYF. Combining the CDR3 with reference TRBV2 and TRBJ2-7 gives the whole variable domain EPEVTQTPSHQVTQMGQEVILRCVPISNHLYFYWYRQILGQKVEFLVSFYNNEISEKSEIFDDQFSVERPDGSNFTLKIRSTKLEDSAMYFCASRGGVFYEQYFGPGTRLTVT.